Below, 10 T cell receptor beta chains from the same sample are listed, as sequenced in a study of CD8 T cells in Susac syndrome. Reverse transcription of about 0.45 to 1 ug RNA was performed with random hexamers. TCRdb redid the calling of the immunoSEQ multiplex PCR reads with MiXCR, one entry per CDR3 protein. The sample yields approximately 190,000 distinct CDR3 sequences, 95% seen once. The sample was CD4+ T cells from PBMCs. The receptors were sampled from a human donor with Susac syndrome.

The V and J genes are TRBV7-9 and TRBJ2-1; D may be TRBD1 (6 bases). The CDR3 totals 14 residues. Germline V CDR1 and CDR2: SEHNR, FQNEAQ (reference sequence). Trimming left V 2 bases short and J 4 bases short, with 9 bases between. CDR3 loop: CASSLSRGYNEQFF. For the CDR3, the DNA is TGTGCCAGCAGCTTAAGCAGGGGATACAATGAGCAGTTCTTC.

The chain employs TRBV4-1 and TRBJ1-2; 10 bases agree with TRBD1. The trim removed 1 base at V and 4 bases at J, leaving 3 bases unmatched. Germline V gives CDR1 MGHRA, CDR2 YSYEKL. The CDR3 has 15 residues. The CDR3: CASSQAGQGSYGYTF. The DNA for the CDR3 is TGCGCCAGCAGCCAAGCGGGACAGGGGTCCTATGGCTACACCTTC.

The CDR3 protein is CASSLAPVGTHGYTF. The CDR3 DNA reads as TGTGCCAGCAGTTTAGCCCCCGTGGGGACCCATGGCTACACCTTC. The chain employs TRBV27 and TRBJ1-2; D may be TRBD1 (5 bases). Deletions cut 2 bases from V and 6 bases from J, with 16 bases between. There are 15 residues in the CDR3. Germline loops: CDR1 MNHEY, CDR2 SMNVEV (reference sequence).

The V call is TRBV6-5, the J call TRBJ2-5; D may be TRBD2 (6 bases). V shed 5 bases and J shed 2 bases, with 15 bases lying between them. There are 15 residues in the CDR3. The V gene's germline CDR1 is MNHEY and CDR2 SVGAGI. The DNA of the CDR3 is TGTGCCAGCAGTAACCCAAGGGCGGGGCAAGAGACCCAGTACTTC. It encodes CASSNPRAGQETQYF.

CDR3 amino acids: CASRIRTGADTEAFF. The DNA for the CDR3 is TGCGCCAGCAGGATTCGGACAGGGGCGGACACTGAAGCTTTCTTT. The chain uses TRBV5-1 and TRBJ1-1, with 9 bases that match TRBD1. The CDR3 covers 15 residues. CDR1 is SGHRS, CDR2 YFSETQ, per germline. Unmatched junction bases numbered 8, after V lost 5 bases and J lost 3 bases.

DNA for the CDR3: TGTGCCAGCAGCCATGGCGGGGAGCTGTTTTTT. Amino acid sequence: CASSHGGELFF. The gene calls are TRBV14 and TRBJ2-2; no firm D call. This CDR3 comprises 11 residues. From germline, CDR1 is SGHDN and CDR2 FVKESK. Trimming stripped 3 bases from V and 7 bases from J, with 3 bases between.

The J gene is TRBJ1-2, the V gene TRBV5-1; 10 nucleotides agree with TRBD1. V trimming: 0 bases; J trimming: 7 bases; junction bases outside the gene matches: 6. The CDR3 totals 15 residues. Germline lookup yields CDR1 SGHRS and CDR2 YFSETQ. The chain's CDR3 is CASSLDPGTGAGYTF. The CDR3, as DNA: TGCGCCAGCAGCTTGGATCCTGGGACAGGGGCTGGCTACACCTTC.

The rearrangement joins TRBV3-1 to TRBJ2-5; a possible D gene is TRBD2 (7 bases). Trimming removed 5 bases at V and 4 bases at J, with 11 bases between. This CDR3 is built from 13 residues. CDR1 is LGHDT and CDR2 is YNNKEL in the germline V gene (reference sequence). CDR3 loop: CASSGGAAETQYF. CDR3 in DNA: TGTGCCAGCAGCGGGGGGGCAGCAGAGACCCAGTACTTC.

V gene TRBV20-1 combines with J gene TRBJ2-5, with D perhaps assigned TRBD1 or TRBD2 (5 bases each). CDR1 and CDR2 from the germline V gene are DFQATT and SNEGSKA (reference sequence). V was cut by 1 base and J by 5 bases, with 8 bases left in between. The CDR3 contains 12 residues. The CDR3 spells CSARGGGETQYF. For the CDR3, the DNA is TGCAGTGCTAGAGGGGGCGGGGAGACCCAGTACTTC.

The V call is TRBV29-1, the J call TRBJ1-2; 9 bases are shared with TRBD1. With 6 bases clipped from V and 2 bases from J, the junction kept 7 bases outside the gene matches. CDR3 size: 14 residues. Per germline, CDR1 SQVTM and CDR2 ANQGSEA. CDR3 bases: TGCAGCGTAGACTGGACAGGGGAAAACTATGGCTACACCTTC. This encodes CSVDWTGENYGYTF.